This T cell receptor beta chain was documented in a study of beta chain features in type 1 diabetes. V was pared by 1 base and J by 4 bases, with 2 bases of the junction left unmatched. The germline V gene has CDR1 SGHDT and CDR2 YYEEEE. CDR3 length: 14 residues. Sequenced material consisted of expressed TCRB transcripts (all of the isolated RNA was reverse transcribed). Repertoires were generated with immunoSEQ multiplex PCR, while TCRdb's copy carries only in-frame clones and drops some. Among about 650,000 clones listed, 9.5% to 15% were seen once. Study conclusions and caveats: PCR might preferentially amplify shorter templates, equally in patients and controls. Among patients with Type 1 diabetes, TCRB CDR3s were moderately but significantly shorter in every one of the four CD4+ subsets. The similarity of naive, central memory and Treg TCRB repertoires appeared greater among patients than among healthy donors.

In the case of this clone: The antigen is unknown.

Sequencing was performed on naive CD4+ T cells from blood. This chain uses TRBV5-6 with TRBJ1-2, with 9 bases aligning to TRBD1. The clonotype comes from a man aged 25 to 40 with type 1 diabetes. CDR3 protein: CASSLLTGGYGYTF. CDR3 DNA: TGTGCCAGCAGCTTGTTGACAGGGGGCTATGGCTACACCTTC. The full variable domain, its missing parts supplied by reference TRBV5-6 and TRBJ1-2, is DAGVTQSPTHLIKTRGQQVTLRCSPKSGHDTVSWYQQALGQGPQFIFQYYEEEERQRGNFPDRFSGHQFPNYSSELNVNALLLGDSALYLCASSLLTGGYGYTFGSGTRLTVV.